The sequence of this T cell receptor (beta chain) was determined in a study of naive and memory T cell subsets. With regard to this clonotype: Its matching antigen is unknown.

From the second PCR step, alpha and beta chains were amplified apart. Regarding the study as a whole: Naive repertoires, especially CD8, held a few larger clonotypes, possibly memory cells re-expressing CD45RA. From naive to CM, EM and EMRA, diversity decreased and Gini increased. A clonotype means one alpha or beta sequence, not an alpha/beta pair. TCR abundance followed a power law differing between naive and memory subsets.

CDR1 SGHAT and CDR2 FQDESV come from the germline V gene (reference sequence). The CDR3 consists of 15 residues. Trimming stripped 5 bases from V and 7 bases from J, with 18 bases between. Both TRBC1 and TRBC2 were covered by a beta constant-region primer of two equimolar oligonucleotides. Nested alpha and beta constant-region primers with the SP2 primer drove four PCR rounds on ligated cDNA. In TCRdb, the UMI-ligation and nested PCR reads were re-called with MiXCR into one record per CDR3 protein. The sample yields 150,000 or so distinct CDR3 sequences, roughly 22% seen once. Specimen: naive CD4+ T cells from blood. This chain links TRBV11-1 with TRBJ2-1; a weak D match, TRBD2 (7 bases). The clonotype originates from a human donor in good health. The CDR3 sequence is CASSPHLEGGNEQFF. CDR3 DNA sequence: TGTGCCAGCAGCCCCCATCTAGAGGGGGGGAATGAGCAGTTCTTC.